This T cell receptor beta chain was captured by sequencing in a study of blood T cell repertoires in COVID-19. The V and J ends lost 1 base and 9 bases, in that order; junction bases with no gene match: 5. Per the germline V gene, CDR1 is LGHNA and CDR2 is YNFKEQ. This CDR3 is built from 15 residues. Authors' data handling: The assay estimated nucleated cells by amplifying reference gene primers. Sequenced by immunoSEQ multiplex PCR; TCRdb stores in-frame clones only, minus some. Clone size and the V and J calls come from that table; the DNA yielded D and trimming. This sample yields under 200,000 clones, of which approximately 81% are seen a single time; roughly 15% belongs to the top ten.

Sequenced: peripheral blood. The genes are TRBV4-2 and TRBJ2-1, with TRBD2 matching 11 bases. This receptor was taken from a woman aged 70-85 years with COVID-19, enrolled during active disease. The CDR3 sequence: CASSQGTSGSGEQFF. The CDR3 DNA sequence: TGTGCCAGCAGCCAAGGAACTAGCGGGAGTGGTGAGCAGTTCTTC.